The 17 T cell receptor beta chains below all came from one sample that was sequenced in a study of blood T cell repertoires in COVID-19. The data were produced by immunoSEQ multiplex PCR, yet TCRdb's version contains in-frame clones alone and is incomplete. The sample records 210,000 or so clones, 89% being singletons. The sample comprised peripheral blood. These receptors were taken from a middle-aged woman with acute or convalescent COVID-19.

Turning to this clone: Relative to the germline gene, one junction end is altered; a read error may explain this. The chain couples TRBV10-3 to TRBJ1-1, with a tentative D call TRBD1 (5 bases). The CDR3 consists of 16 residues. Germline loops: CDR1 ENHRY, CDR2 SYGVKD. The CDR3 DNA follows: TGTGCCATCAGTAAGTCCGGCGGAGGAGGGGACACTGAAGCTTTCTTT. It specifies CAISKSGGGGDTEAFF.

This clone was seen a single time. The rearrangement uses TRBV5-1 and TRBJ2-2; 15 bases fit TRBD2. This CDR3 has 17 residues. V was clipped by 9 bases and J by 3 bases; unmatched bases: 9. Germline CDR1 SGHRS, CDR2 YFSETQ. CDR3 nucleotide sequence: TGCGCCACCAAATGGACTAGCGGGGGGGCCGACACCGGGGAGCTGTTTTTT. The encoded protein is CATKWTSGGADTGELFF.

CDR3 amino acids: CASSFSIKPTGELFF. The CDR3 DNA reads TGTGCCAGCAGTTTTTCTATTAAACCCACCGGGGAGCTGTTTTTT. This chain links TRBV27 with TRBJ2-2, with no clear D. CDR3 length: 15 residues. The V end was cut by 3 bases, the J end by 4 bases, with 12 bases between. Germline V lookup: CDR1 MNHEY, CDR2 SMNVEV (reference sequence).

This clone occurred once. The chain couples TRBV3-1 (or the pseudogene TRBV3-2) to TRBJ2-4; D is possibly TRBD2 (5 bases). This CDR3 has 18 amino acids. V shed 3 bases and J shed 0 bases, with 18 bases lying between them. Germline CDR1 reads LGHDT; CDR2 reads YNNKEL (reference sequence). CDR3 sequence (DNA): TGTGCCAGCAGCCAGTACCCGGGATCCACGCTAGCCAAAAACATTCAGTACTTC. Translation gives CASSQYPGSTLAKNIQYF.

The chain carries TRBV28 and TRBJ2-7, with D possibly matching TRBD2 (5 bases). This CDR3 is built from 15 residues. Germline CDR1 reads MDHEN; CDR2 reads SYDVKM. The V gene lost 2 bases and the J gene lost 3 bases, with 14 bases spanning the gap. The CDR3 sequence is CASSLGGRVIYEQYV. The DNA of the CDR3 is TGTGCCAGCAGTTTAGGCGGGCGGGTTATCTACGAGCAGTACGTC.

The chain couples TRBV18 to TRBJ2-1, with 12 bases fitting TRBD2. Losses at the gene ends were 2 bases for V and 6 bases for J; bases not matched to a gene: 2. There are 15 residues in the CDR3. The germline V gene encodes CDR1 KGHSH and CDR2 LQKENI. CDR3 sequence: CASSPETSGGNEQFF. CDR3 coding DNA: TGTGCCAGCTCACCAGAGACTAGCGGGGGCAATGAGCAGTTCTTC.

This CDR3 is CSARYEEGYRGRNTEAFF. As DNA, the CDR3 is TGCAGCGCCCGATACGAGGAAGGTTACAGGGGGCGGAACACTGAAGCTTTCTTT. The rearrangement links TRBV29-1 to TRBJ1-1; 9 bases align to TRBD1. The CDR3 runs to 18 residues. Looked up from germline, CDR1 is SQVTM and CDR2 is ANQGSEA. V lost 7 bases to trimming and J lost 1 base; unmatched junction nucleotides: 19. The complete variable domain, with remaining parts taken from reference TRBV29-1 and TRBJ1-1, reads SAVISQKPSRDICQRGTSLTIQCQVDSQVTMMFWYRQQPGQSLTLIATANQGSEATYESGFVIDKFPISRPNLTFSTLTVSNMSPEDSSIYLCSARYEEGYRGRNTEAFFGQGTRLTVV.

V is TRBV6-1 and J is TRBJ1-6; D remains unclear. Germline CDR1 and CDR2: MNHNS and SASEGT. The CDR3 has 16 residues. V gave up 3 bases and J gave up 9 bases, with 18 bases separating them. CDR3 loop: CASSEVMSRSGSPLHF. The DNA of the CDR3 is TGTGCCAGCAGTGAGGTAATGTCCAGATCTGGTTCACCCCTCCACTTT.

V gene TRBV11-2 combines with J gene TRBJ2-5; 9 bases are a match to TRBD2. The V and J ends lost 3 bases and 5 bases, in that order; junction bases with no gene match: 7. The germline V gene encodes CDR1 SGHAT and CDR2 FQNNGV. This CDR3 is built from 15 residues. The CDR3 DNA reads TGTGCCAGCAGCTTTCGACTAGCGGTTGTGGAGACCCAGTACTTC. It encodes CASSFRLAVVETQYF.

J is TRBJ1-4 and V is TRBV18; unclear D gene. In germline, CDR1 is KGHSH, CDR2 LQKENI. The germline V and J ends were trimmed by 6 bases and 3 bases, with 11 bases remaining between them. This CDR3 has 14 residues. The CDR3 region is CASSFPGANEKLFF. In nucleotides, the CDR3 is TGTGCCAGCTCTTTCCCTGGAGCTAATGAAAAACTGTTTTTT.

The chain is built from TRBV7-3 and TRBJ2-2; D call uncertain. CDR1 and CDR2 (germline): SGHTA, FQGTGA. Trimming removed 5 bases at V and 4 bases at J, with 5 bases between. CDR3 length equals 12 residues. Written as DNA, the CDR3 is TGTGCCAGCAGCCTCCTCACCGGGGAGCTGTTTTTT. Protein: CASSLLTGELFF.

This chain connects TRBV24-1 to TRBJ2-6, with 9 bases matching TRBD2. CDR1 KGHDR and CDR2 SFDVKD come from the germline V gene. The CDR3 consists of 18 residues. The J segment lost 3 bases and the V segment lost 4 bases, leaving 9 bases of the junction unmatched. Here the CDR3 reads CATSETPGLAIGANVLTF. In DNA form, the CDR3 reads TGTGCCACCAGTGAGACGCCGGGACTAGCTATTGGGGCCAACGTCCTGACTTTC.

As to this clone: The DNA is left out, because the CDR3 cannot be placed on it with certainty; the CDR3 is given as TCRdb lists it. CDR3 amino acids: CASSFGPGEGYTF. The rearrangement uses TRBV12-3 or TRBV12-4 and TRBJ1-2; TRBD1 reflects the table's D call only, with no check against the DNA. Ends included, the CDR3 has 13 residues.

V gene TRBV5-1 combines with J gene TRBJ2-5; D gene uncertain. The CDR3 loop spans 15 amino acids. Between the trimmed V and J ends, which lost 5 bases and 0 bases, there was a span of 14 bases. Germline V lookup: CDR1 SGHRS, CDR2 YFSETQ. This CDR3 is CASRFAPRDQETQYF. The CDR3 DNA sequence: TGCGCCAGCAGATTTGCACCACGGGACCAAGAGACCCAGTACTTC.

The V call is TRBV9, the J call TRBJ1-4; D possibly corresponds to TRBD1 (5 bases). The germline CDR1 and CDR2 sequences are SGDLS and YYNGEE. The CDR3 consists of 14 residues. Trimming cost V 4 bases and J 5 bases, with 12 bases left between them. The CDR3 DNA is TGTGCCAGCAGCTCCGGGGGGGAGAATGAAAAACTGTTTTTT. Its protein product is CASSSGGENEKLFF.

The CDR3 DNA is TGCGCCAGCAGCTGGGGACCGGACAGGGTCCCCTACAATGAGCAGTTCTTC. As protein: CASSWGPDRVPYNEQFF. The chain recombines TRBV5-1 with TRBJ2-1; 8 positions agree with TRBD1. After removal of 3 bases from V and 2 bases from J, the junction contained 10 bases not matched to a gene. Germline CDR1 is SGHRS and CDR2 is YFSETQ. The CDR3 consists of 17 residues.

The V call is TRBV6-5, the J call TRBJ1-2, with D tentatively TRBD1 (5 bases). CDR1 MNHEY and CDR2 SVGAGI come from the germline V gene. V lost 2 bases, J lost 8 bases, and 15 bases lay in between. This CDR3 has 14 amino acids. The CDR3 here is CASSYGRTTMGYTF. CDR3 sequence (DNA): TGTGCCAGCAGTTACGGACGGACAACTATGGGCTACACCTTC.